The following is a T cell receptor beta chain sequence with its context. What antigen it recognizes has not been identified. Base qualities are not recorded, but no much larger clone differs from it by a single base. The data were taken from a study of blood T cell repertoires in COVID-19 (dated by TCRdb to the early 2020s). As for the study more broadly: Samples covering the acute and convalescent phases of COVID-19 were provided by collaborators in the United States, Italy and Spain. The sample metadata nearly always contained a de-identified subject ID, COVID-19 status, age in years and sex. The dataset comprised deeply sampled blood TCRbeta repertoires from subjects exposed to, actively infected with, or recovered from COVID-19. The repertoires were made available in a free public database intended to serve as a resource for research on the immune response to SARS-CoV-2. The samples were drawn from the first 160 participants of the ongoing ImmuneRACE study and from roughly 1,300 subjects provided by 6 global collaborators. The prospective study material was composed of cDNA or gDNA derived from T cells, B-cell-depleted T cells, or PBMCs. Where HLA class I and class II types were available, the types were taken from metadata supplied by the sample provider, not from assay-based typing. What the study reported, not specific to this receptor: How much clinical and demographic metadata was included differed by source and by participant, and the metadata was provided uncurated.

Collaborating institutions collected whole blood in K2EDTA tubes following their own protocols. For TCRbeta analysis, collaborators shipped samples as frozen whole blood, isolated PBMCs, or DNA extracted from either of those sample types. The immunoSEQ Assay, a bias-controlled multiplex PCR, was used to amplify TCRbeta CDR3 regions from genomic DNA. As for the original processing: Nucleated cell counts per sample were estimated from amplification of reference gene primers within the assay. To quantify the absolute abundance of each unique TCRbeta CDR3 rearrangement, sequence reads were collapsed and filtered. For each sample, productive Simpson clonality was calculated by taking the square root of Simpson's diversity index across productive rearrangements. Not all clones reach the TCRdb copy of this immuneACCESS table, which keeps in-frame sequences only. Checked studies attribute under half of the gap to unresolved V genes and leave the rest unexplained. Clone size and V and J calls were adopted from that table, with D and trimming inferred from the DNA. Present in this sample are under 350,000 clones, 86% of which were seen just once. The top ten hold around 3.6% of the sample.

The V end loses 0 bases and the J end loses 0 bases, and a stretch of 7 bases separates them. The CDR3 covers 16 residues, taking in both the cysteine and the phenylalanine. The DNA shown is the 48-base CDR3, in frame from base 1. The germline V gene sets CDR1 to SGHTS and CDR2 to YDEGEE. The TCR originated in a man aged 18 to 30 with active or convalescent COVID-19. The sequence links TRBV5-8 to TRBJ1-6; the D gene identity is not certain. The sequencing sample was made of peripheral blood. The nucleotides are TGTGCCAGCAGCTTGGCAGGCCGCTCCTATAATTCACCCCTCCACTTT. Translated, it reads CASSLAGRSYNSPLHF.